This T cell receptor (beta chain) was documented in a study of cytomegalovirus exposure and HLA in healthy donors. Note on this clone: Its antigen is unknown.

Whole-study results and caveats: Only CMV serostatus was available as immune exposure information.

The study ran its PCR with 60 Vbeta and 13 Jbeta primers. Using immunoSEQ multiplex PCR, the repertoire was profiled, and TCRdb retains in-frame clones only, with some absent. The sample lists approximately 140,000 clones, around 83% occurring once. Per the germline V gene, CDR1 is MNHEY and CDR2 is SMNVEV (reference sequence). V gave up 5 bases and J gave up 5 bases; unmatched junction bases: 8. The CDR3 loop spans 15 amino acids. The J gene is TRBJ2-5, the V gene TRBV27, with 10 bases identical to TRBD2. Input material: PBMCs. The receptor's source is a girl aged 2-10 years in good health and CMV-seronegative. The CDR3 DNA follows: TGTGCCAGCAGTCCGGAAACTAGCGGGGCGGAGACCCAGTACTTC. Encoded protein: CASSPETSGAETQYF.